This TCR beta chain was captured by sequencing in a study of blood T cell repertoires in COVID-19. Repertoires were generated with immunoSEQ multiplex PCR, while TCRdb's copy carries only in-frame clones and drops some. The sample consists of fewer than 200,000 clones, 75% to 80% of them appearing once. The CDR3 is 15 amino acids. The V gene end was trimmed by 6 bases and the J gene end by 4 bases; junction bases not matched to a gene: 8. Germline CDR1 reads MNHNY; CDR2 reads SVGAGI (reference sequence). This clone turned up a few times. This clonotype originated in a woman aged 50 to 60 with active or convalescent COVID-19. The chain is built from TRBV6-6 and TRBJ1-5; TRBD1 agrees at 8 bases. The sample was peripheral blood. This CDR3 reads CASRGQGGANQPQHF. CDR3 nucleotide sequence: TGTGCCAGCAGAGGACAGGGCGGTGCAAATCAGCCCCAGCATTTT.